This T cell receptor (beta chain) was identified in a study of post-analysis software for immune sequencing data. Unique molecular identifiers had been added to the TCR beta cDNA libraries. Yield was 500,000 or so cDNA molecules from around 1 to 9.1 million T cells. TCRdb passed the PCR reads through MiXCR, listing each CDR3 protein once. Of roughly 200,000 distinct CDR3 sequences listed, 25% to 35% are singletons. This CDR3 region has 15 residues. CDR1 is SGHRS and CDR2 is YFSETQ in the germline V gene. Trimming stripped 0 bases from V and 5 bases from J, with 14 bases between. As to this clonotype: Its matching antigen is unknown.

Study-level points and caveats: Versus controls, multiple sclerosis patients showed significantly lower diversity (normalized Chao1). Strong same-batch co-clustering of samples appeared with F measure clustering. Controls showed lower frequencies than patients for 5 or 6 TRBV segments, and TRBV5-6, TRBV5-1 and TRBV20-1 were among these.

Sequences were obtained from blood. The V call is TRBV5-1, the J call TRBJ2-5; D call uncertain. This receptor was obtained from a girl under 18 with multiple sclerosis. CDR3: CASSLASGLGETQYF. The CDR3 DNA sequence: TGCGCCAGCAGCTTGGCCTCCGGGCTCGGGGAGACCCAGTACTTC.